Listed below are T cell receptor beta chains from one sample, sequenced in a study of blood T cell repertoires in COVID-19. The repertoire was sequenced with immunoSEQ multiplex PCR; TCRdb's copy has only in-frame clones and lacks some. This repertoire shows 75,000 or so clones, approximately 91% found once; its top ten account for 7.3%. Sample: peripheral blood. The source of these receptors is a man in his 70s with acute or convalescent COVID-19. The CDR3 runs from the conserved cysteine through the conserved F or W. D genes are given only for firm matches. A clone size is listed for some rows: how often the clone was seen (once, few, many), or a class if it is expanded.

cdr3_nt,cdr3_aa,d_call,v_call,j_call,clone_size
TGTGCCAGCAGTGGACAGGATTCAGATACGCAGTATTTT,CASSGQDSDTQYF,NA,TRBV2,TRBJ2-3,NA
TGTGCCAGCAGCTTAGACAGGGACGAGCAGTACTTC,CASSLDRDEQYF,NA,TRBV7-2,TRBJ2-7,NA
TGCGCCAGCAGCCAGTACAGTTCGAATCAGCCCCAGCATTTT,CASSQYSSNQPQHF,NA,TRBV4-3,TRBJ1-5,once
TGTGCCAGCGAGGGAGGGGATAATGAAAAACTGTTTTTT,CASEGGDNEKLFF,NA,TRBV28,TRBJ1-4,once
TGTGCCACCAGCAGAGAACCGAGCGCACACAATGAGCAGTTCTTC,CATSREPSAHNEQFF,NA,TRBV15,TRBJ2-1,NA
TGTGCCAGCAGTTTTTGGTCTAGGGGGCTGGACTTC,CASSFWSRGLDF,TRBD1,TRBV12-3/TRBV12-4,TRBJ2-7,NA
TGTGCCACGAAAGCGGACAGGTCTAATCAGCCCCAGCATTTT,CATKADRSNQPQHF,TRBD1,TRBV19,TRBJ1-5,NA
TGCGCCAGCAGCGAACAGGCCTTGGATGAGCAGTTCTTC,CASSEQALDEQFF,NA,TRBV5-1,TRBJ2-1,NA
TGTGCCAGCACTATCCTAACAGGGGGCTCTCAGCCCCAGCATTTT,CASTILTGGSQPQHF,TRBD1,TRBV28,TRBJ1-5,few
TGTGCCAGCAGCATCGGGACTCTGAGGGAGCAGTACTTC,CASSIGTLREQYF,NA,TRBV5-4,TRBJ2-7,NA
TGCGCCAGCAGCCAAGGACCGAGCGGGAGTGGTACAGATACGCAGTATTTT,CASSQGPSGSGTDTQYF,TRBD2,TRBV4-3,TRBJ2-3,NA
TGTGCCAGCAGCCACAGACAGGGATTTACCTACGAGCAGTACTTC,CASSHRQGFTYEQYF,TRBD1,TRBV3-1/TRBV3-2,TRBJ2-7,NA
TGTGCCAGCAGCCGACTAGCGGGAAGCTCCTACAATGAGCAGTTCTTC,CASSRLAGSSYNEQFF,TRBD2,TRBV3-1/TRBV3-2,TRBJ2-1,NA
TGCGCCAGCAGCTTCGGAAAGGACAGTACTGAAGCTTTCTTT,CASSFGKDSTEAFF,NA,TRBV5-1,TRBJ1-1,NA
TGTGCCAGCAGTTACTCCGGGACACGGTCCTACGAGCAGTACTTC,CASSYSGTRSYEQYF,NA,TRBV6-5,TRBJ2-7,NA
TGCGCCAGCAGCCAAGGTTCACTAGCGGGACCCTACAATGAGCAGTTCTTC,CASSQGSLAGPYNEQFF,TRBD2,TRBV4-3,TRBJ2-1,NA
TGTGCCAGCAGCTTATTGCCGGGACTAGCGGGGTCCGGGGAGCTGTTTTTT,CASSLLPGLAGSGELFF,TRBD2,TRBV7-3,TRBJ2-2,NA
TGTGCCAGCAGACAGGGGGAAATTATCTATGAGCAGTTCTTC,CASRQGEIIYEQFF,TRBD1,TRBV7-9,TRBJ2-1,NA
TGTGCCAGCAGCTTAGCCGGGACAGGCAATGAGCAGTTCTTC,CASSLAGTGNEQFF,TRBD1,TRBV11-2,TRBJ2-1,NA
TGTGCCAGCAGCCAATGGACTAGCGGGGGGGCGACAGATACGCAGTATTTT,CASSQWTSGGATDTQYF,TRBD2,TRBV3-1/TRBV3-2,TRBJ2-3,NA
TGTGCCAGCACCAGACCCCGAGGTGAGCAGTTCTTC,CASTRPRGEQFF,NA,TRBV2,TRBJ2-1,once
TGTGCCAGCAGCTTTAATGGGCAGGGAATCGAGCAGTACTTC,CASSFNGQGIEQYF,NA,TRBV7-9,TRBJ2-7,NA
TGTGCAAGTCGCCCGGGGAGAGATGGCACTGAAGCTTTCTTT,CASRPGRDGTEAFF,NA,TRBV12-2,TRBJ1-1,NA
TGTGCCAGCAGCTTACGGACAGGGCTGATAAATCAGCCCCAGCATTTT,CASSLRTGLINQPQHF,TRBD1,TRBV5-6,TRBJ1-5,NA
TGTGCCAGCTCGCCAAGAGAAGACGAGCAGTACTTC,CASSPREDEQYF,NA,TRBV18,TRBJ2-7,NA
TGTGCCAGCAGCCCCGGGACTAGCGGCGCCCATGGTACGCAGTATTTT,CASSPGTSGAHGTQYF,TRBD2,TRBV28,TRBJ2-3,NA
TGTGCCAGCAGCCCTCGACAGGACCGCACTGAAGCTTTCTTT,CASSPRQDRTEAFF,NA,TRBV11-2,TRBJ1-1,NA
TGCGCCAGCAGCCAAGACGGTGGTCAGCCCCAGCATTTT,CASSQDGGQPQHF,NA,TRBV4-3,TRBJ1-5,once
TGTGCCTGGAACAGGGACAGGAGGGCCGGGGAGCTGTTTTTT,CAWNRDRRAGELFF,TRBD1,TRBV30,TRBJ2-2,NA
TGTGCCAGCAGCCTTCAGACAGGGGGTTCAAACTATGGCTACACCTTC,CASSLQTGGSNYGYTF,TRBD1,TRBV7-2,TRBJ1-2,NA
TGTGCCAGTAGTACCTCGACAGGGGGCTACGAGCAGTACTTC,CASSTSTGGYEQYF,TRBD1,TRBV19,TRBJ2-7,NA
TGTGCCAGCAGTGGGCCAGGGGCCTACGAGCAGTACTTC,CASSGPGAYEQYF,NA,TRBV9,TRBJ2-7,NA
TGTGCCAGCAGGTCAGGGGGCTACGAGCAGTACTTC,CASRSGGYEQYF,TRBD1,TRBV25-1,TRBJ2-7,NA
TGTGCCATCAGTGCGACAGGGAGCACTGAAGCTTTCTTT,CAISATGSTEAFF,TRBD1,TRBV10-3,TRBJ1-1,once
TGTGCCAGCAGTTACTCGAGCAGGGTTAGTGGCTACACCTTC,CASSYSSRVSGYTF,NA,TRBV6-5,TRBJ1-2,NA
TGTGCCAGCCTACAGGACACAGATACGCAGTATTTT,CASLQDTDTQYF,NA,TRBV28,TRBJ2-3,NA
TGTGCAAGTCGCTTTCTAGTCCGAGCGGGAGGGAGGTACAATGAGCAGTTCTTC,CASRFLVRAGGRYNEQFF,NA,TRBV12-2,TRBJ2-1,NA
TGTGCCAGCAGCTCCCTTCCTACGACTAGCGGGGGCAGCTCCTACGAGCAGTACTTC,CASSSLPTTSGGSSYEQYF,TRBD2,TRBV7-2,TRBJ2-7,NA
TGTGCCAGCAGTGAAAAGGGGGGAGCGGGACAGGGGTCGGACGAGCAGTACTTC,CASSEKGGAGQGSDEQYF,TRBD1,TRBV6-1,TRBJ2-7,NA
TGTGCCAGCAGCTTAGTACGGGAGCATGAGCAGTTCTTC,CASSLVREHEQFF,NA,TRBV7-2,TRBJ2-1,NA